A single sample gave rise to the 29 T cell receptor beta chains below, sequenced in a study of OX40 agonist ivuxolimab in advanced cancers. Libraries were prepared by immunoSEQ multiplex PCR; TCRdb keeps only in-frame clonotypes and omits some of them. The sample lists around 80,000 clones, 94% occurring once. Sample: CD4+ or CD8+ T cells sorted from blood, taken in a trial of the OX40 agonist ivuxolimab. The origin of the receptors is an adult with an advanced solid tumor such as melanoma, head and neck, liver or kidney cancer.

In this sample, this clone turned up once. The V and J genes are TRBV13 and TRBJ2-3; TRBD2 matches 9 bases. V was pared by 5 bases and J by 3 bases, with 15 bases of the junction left unmatched. Germline CDR1 reads PRHDT; CDR2 reads FYEKMQ (reference sequence). The CDR3 extends over 18 amino acids. CDR3 residues: CASSKAPLRGGATDTQYF. The CDR3 nucleotides read TGTGCCAGCAGCAAGGCCCCCCTCCGCGGGGGGGCAACAGATACGCAGTATTTT. The full variable domain, in which reference TRBV13 and TRBJ2-3 provide the parts outside the CDR3, is AAGVIQSPRHLIKEKRETATLKCYPIPRHDTVYWYQQGPGQDPQFLISFYEKMQSDKGSIPDRFSAQQFSDYHSELNMSSLELGDSALYFCASSKAPLRGGATDTQYFGPGTRLTVL.

The CDR3 DNA is TGTGCCAGCAGCTTATTTGGCCGGGGATACACTGAAGCTTTCTTT. This gives the protein CASSLFGRGYTEAFF. V usage is TRBV7-8 and J usage is TRBJ1-1; D ambiguous. Germline V lookup: CDR1 SGHVS, CDR2 FQNEAQ. V was clipped by 2 bases and J by 3 bases, with 13 bases between them. The CDR3 consists of 15 residues.

V and J are TRBV19 and TRBJ1-1, with D hard to call. The germline V gene encodes CDR1 LNHDA and CDR2 SQIVND (reference sequence). This CDR3 comprises 12 residues. V was shortened by 5 bases and J by 1 base, with 5 bases between the two germline ends. Written as DNA, the CDR3 is TGTGCCAGTAGTTTGGGGAACACTGAAGCTTTCTTT. As protein: CASSLGNTEAFF.

CDR3 coding DNA: TGTGCCAGCAGTGAACAGGGATTGAACACTGAAGCTTTCTTT. Its protein is CASSEQGLNTEAFF. The V call is TRBV25-1, the J call TRBJ1-1; the D gene is possibly TRBD1 (5 bases). Trimming removed 2 bases at V and 0 bases at J, with 7 bases between. The CDR3 length is 14 residues. CDR1 is MGHDK and CDR2 is SYGVNS in the germline V gene.

The CDR3 region has the DNA TGTGCCAGCACCGGGCCGAGGCCTGAAGCTTTCTTT. Protein sequence: CASTGPRPEAFF. The rearrangement uses TRBV6-6 and TRBJ1-1; no reliable D call. In germline, CDR1 is MNHNY, CDR2 SVGAGI (reference sequence). The CDR3 is 12 amino acids. The V end lost 7 bases, the J end lost 6 bases, and 12 bases lay between the germline ends.

The chain links TRBV6-4 to TRBJ2-2; no clear D. This CDR3 spans 11 amino acids. The germline V gene has CDR1 MRHNA and CDR2 SNTAGT. Trimming pared 10 bases from V and 7 bases from J, leaving 10 bases between. The CDR3 is CANRDGGELFF. The CDR3 nucleotides read TGTGCCAATAGGGATGGCGGGGAGCTGTTTTTT.

V usage is TRBV27 and J usage is TRBJ1-1; D gene ambiguous. The CDR3 spans 16 residues. V shed 2 bases and J shed 4 bases, with 17 bases lying between them. Germline lookup yields CDR1 MNHEY and CDR2 SMNVEV (reference sequence). The CDR3 DNA follows: TGTGCCAGCAGTTTAAGGGCCCCGATTGGAGGCACTGAAGCTTTCTTT. Protein: CASSLRAPIGGTEAFF.

The chain is built from TRBV7-6 and TRBJ2-1; possible D gene TRBD1, 6 bases. The CDR3 contains 15 residues. Per germline, CDR1 SGHVS and CDR2 FNYEAQ. V lost 5 bases to trimming and J lost 2 bases, with 13 bases between them. This chain's CDR3 is CASSEGTGPYNEQFF. For the CDR3, the DNA is TGTGCCAGCAGCGAGGGCACAGGGCCCTACAATGAGCAGTTCTTC.

This clone appeared a few times. V gene TRBV10-2 combines with J gene TRBJ1-1, with D possibly matching TRBD1 (6 bases). Trimming took 2 bases from V and 2 from J, leaving 9 bases between them. This CDR3 spans 14 amino acids. CDR1 and CDR2 from the germline V gene are WSHSY and SAAADI. In nucleotides, the CDR3 is TGCGCCAGCAGTGAGGCAGGGGCAAACACTGAAGCTTTCTTT. The encoded protein is CASSEAGANTEAFF.

The CDR3 reads CASSLVDRGFTGELFF. CDR3 nucleotides: TGTGCCAGCAGCTTAGTTGACAGGGGATTTACCGGGGAGCTGTTTTTT. The chain recombines TRBV13 with TRBJ2-2; 8 bases line up with TRBD1. The CDR3 is 16 amino acids. Losses at the gene ends were 1 base for V and 5 bases for J; bases not matched to a gene: 6. Germline V gene lookup returns CDR1 PRHDT and CDR2 FYEKMQ (reference sequence).

The rearrangement links TRBV4-3 to TRBJ2-7, with 10 bases identical to TRBD2. The trim removed 0 bases at V and 2 bases at J, leaving 13 bases unmatched. CDR3 length equals 19 residues. CDR1 and CDR2 from the germline V gene are LGHNA and YSLEER. For the CDR3, the DNA is TGCGCCAGCAGCCAAGATTGGGGTCGTAGCGGGAGGTCGCCCTACGAGCAGTACTTC. This codes for CASSQDWGRSGRSPYEQYF.

In nucleotides, the CDR3 is TGTGCCAGCAGCTTAGACAGAATGAACACTGAAGCTTTCTTT. Amino acid sequence: CASSLDRMNTEAFF. This sequence joins TRBV7-9 and TRBJ1-1; no clear D. Germline values: CDR1 SEHNR, CDR2 FQNEAQ (reference sequence). The CDR3 has 14 residues. The V end was cut by 1 base, the J end by 0 bases, with 6 bases between.

V and J are TRBV28 and TRBJ2-7; 12 bases are a match to TRBD2. The CDR3 is 17 amino acids. V lost 5 bases, J lost 2 bases, and 10 bases stayed unmatched. Germline CDR1 MDHEN, CDR2 SYDVKM. CDR3 loop: CASSPKPLAGGPYEQYF. CDR3 sequence (DNA): TGTGCCAGCAGTCCGAAGCCCCTAGCGGGAGGGCCCTACGAGCAGTACTTC.

DNA for the CDR3: TGTGCCAGCAGTTTTGGGGCAGGCCACGAGCAGTACTTC. This codes for CASSFGAGHEQYF. This chain uses TRBV27 with TRBJ2-7; TRBD1 is a possible D gene (5 bases). The CDR3 is 13 residues long. Germline-derived CDR1 and CDR2 are MNHEY and SMNVEV (reference sequence). The V gene lost 3 bases and the J gene lost 5 bases, with 11 bases spanning the gap.

This chain uses TRBV27 with TRBJ2-1, with D possibly called TRBD1 or TRBD2 (5 bases each). This CDR3 has 14 residues. Germline V lookup: CDR1 MNHEY, CDR2 SMNVEV (reference sequence). The V and J ends lost 2 bases and 4 bases respectively, with 9 bases between them. CDR3 residues: CASSLRDLYNEQFF. CDR3 nucleotides: TGTGCCAGCAGTTTACGGGACCTTTACAATGAGCAGTTCTTC.

The chain recombines TRBV6-1 with TRBJ2-1; 7 bases map to TRBD1. The CDR3 length is 12 residues. Germline V gene lookup returns CDR1 MNHNS and CDR2 SASEGT. J lost 4 bases, V lost 11 bases, and 5 bases had no gene match. CDR3 DNA: TGTGCCGGGGACAGCTCATACAATGAGCAGTTCTTC. It codes for CAGDSSYNEQFF.

The chain recombines TRBV28 with TRBJ2-7; 16 bases line up with TRBD2. V lost 5 bases, J lost 5 bases, and 3 bases stayed unmatched. The V gene's germline CDR1 is MDHEN and CDR2 SYDVKM. The CDR3 is 15 amino acids. CDR3 amino acids: CASSPGTSGRDEQYF. CDR3 in DNA: TGTGCCAGCAGTCCCGGGACTAGCGGGAGGGACGAGCAGTACTTC.

This rearrangement joins TRBV6-5 to TRBJ1-1, with D uncertain. From germline, CDR1 is MNHEY and CDR2 SVGAGI. CDR3 length: 14 amino acids. The V end was cut by 6 bases, the J end by 0 bases, with 11 bases between. The CDR3 reads CASSPTELNTEAFF. In DNA, the CDR3 is TGTGCCAGCAGCCCGACCGAATTGAACACTGAAGCTTTCTTT.

The chain links TRBV7-9 to TRBJ2-7; TRBD2 agrees at 8 bases. After removal of 5 bases from V and 0 bases from J, the junction contained 3 bases not matched to a gene. This CDR3 region has 14 residues. Germline-derived CDR1 and CDR2 are SEHNR and FQNEAQ (reference sequence). CDR3: CASSRGGSSYEQYF. The CDR3 bases are TGTGCCAGCAGCCGCGGGGGGTCCTCCTACGAGCAGTACTTC.

The chain recombines TRBV7-3 with TRBJ2-1; 9 bases are a match to TRBD2. V shed 5 bases and J 3 bases; nucleotides not matched to a gene: 5. This CDR3 is built from 15 residues. Germline values: CDR1 SGHTA, CDR2 FQGTGA. This CDR3 is CASSLGTSLYNEQFF. The DNA of the CDR3 is TGTGCCAGCAGCCTAGGGACTAGCCTCTACAATGAGCAGTTCTTC.

J is TRBJ2-3 and V is TRBV9; 7 bases are shared with TRBD2. Trimming cost V 0 bases and J 1 base; bases outside gene matches: 5. Germline lookup yields CDR1 SGDLS and CDR2 YYNGEE. CDR3 length equals 16 residues. This chain's CDR3 is CASSVEAGRGTDTQYF. Written as DNA, the CDR3 is TGTGCCAGCAGCGTAGAAGCGGGGAGGGGCACAGATACGCAGTATTTT. The full variable domain, completed using reference TRBV9 and TRBJ2-3, is DSGVTQTPKHLITATGQRVTLRCSPRSGDLSVYWYQQSLDQGLQFLIQYYNGEERAKGNILERFSAQQFPDLHSELNLSSLELGDSALYFCASSVEAGRGTDTQYFGPGTRLTVL.

This chain uses TRBV19 with TRBJ1-5; D might be TRBD1 (5 bases). Germline lookup yields CDR1 LNHDA and CDR2 SQIVND (reference sequence). CDR3 length: 13 residues. Between the trimmed V and J ends, which lost 4 bases and 4 bases, there was a span of 8 bases. The CDR3, as DNA: TGTGCCAGTAGTAATCGGGGGAATCAGCCCCAGCATTTT. It yields the protein CASSNRGNQPQHF. Variable domain in full (rest from reference TRBV19 and TRBJ1-5): DGGITQSPKYLFRKEGQNVTLSCEQNLNHDAMYWYRQDPGQGLRLIYYSQIVNDFQKGDIAEGYSVSREKKESFPLTVTSAQKNPTAFYLCASSNRGNQPQHFGDGTRLSIL.

The rearrangement links TRBV7-2 to TRBJ2-1, with D perhaps matching TRBD1 or TRBD2 (5 bases each). CDR1 and CDR2 from the germline V gene are SGHTA and FQGNSA. The CDR3 loop spans 15 amino acids. Trimming took 4 bases from V and 8 from J, leaving 18 bases between them. This CDR3 reads CASSSGTEGIDEQFF. The CDR3 bases are TGTGCCAGCAGCTCGGGGACGGAAGGAATCGATGAGCAGTTCTTC.

This sequence joins TRBV6-6 and TRBJ2-5; TRBD1 matches at 7 bases. The V segment lost 2 bases and the J segment 9 bases; nucleotides outside the gene matches: 12. Germline V gene sequence: CDR1 MNHNY, CDR2 SVGAGI (reference sequence). This CDR3 is 15 amino acids long. CDR3 in DNA: TGTGCCAGCAGTTACCCTGACAGGGATCGTTGGGCCCAGTACTTC. Translation gives CASSYPDRDRWAQYF.

This chain connects TRBV27 to TRBJ2-7; D is possibly TRBD2 (6 bases). The length of the CDR3 is 15 residues. Trimming removed 5 bases at V and 0 bases at J, with 14 bases between. The germline CDR1 and CDR2 sequences are MNHEY and SMNVEV (reference sequence). The CDR3 bases are TGTGCCAGCAGTGCCTTCGGGGGTATCTCCTACGAGCAGTACTTC. Protein: CASSAFGGISYEQYF.

This rearrangement joins TRBV2 to TRBJ1-2; D is possibly TRBD1 (6 bases). The germline gives CDR1 SNHLY, CDR2 FYNNEI. The CDR3 length is 12 residues. Trimming left V 10 bases short and J 2 bases short, with 11 bases between. The CDR3, as DNA: TGTGCCACCCTCAGGGGAAACTATGGCTACACCTTC. Translated, it gives CATLRGNYGYTF.

The chain couples TRBV5-5 to TRBJ2-3, with 8 bases matching TRBD2. Germline V gene lookup returns CDR1 SGHKS and CDR2 YYEKEE (reference sequence). The CDR3 runs to 17 residues. V shed 2 bases, J shed 5 bases, and the junction held 13 bases outside the gene matches. CDR3 bases: TGTGCCAGCAGCTTCGGACGTAGCGGGGATGTTGGAGATACGCAGTATTTT. This sequence encodes CASSFGRSGDVGDTQYF.

The chain carries TRBV5-6 and TRBJ2-5; possible D gene TRBD2, 6 bases. CDR1 and CDR2 from the germline V gene are SGHDT and YYEEEE. The ends were cut back, 1 base at V and 5 bases at J, with 18 bases in the middle. The CDR3 length is 16 residues. The CDR3 bases are TGTGCCAGCAGCTTGATAGGCGGAGGGAGAAAGGAGACCCAGTACTTC. Residues: CASSLIGGGRKETQYF.

This chain uses TRBV5-1 with TRBJ2-3; TRBD2 aligns across 10 bases. Losses at the gene ends were 2 bases for V and 1 base for J; bases not matched to a gene: 7. Germline lookup yields CDR1 SGHRS and CDR2 YFSETQ. This CDR3 has 17 amino acids. In DNA, the CDR3 is TGCGCCAGCAGCTTACCTTCCGGACTAGCGGGCACAGATACGCAGTATTTT. It codes for CASSLPSGLAGTDTQYF. The full variable domain, rest sourced from reference TRBV5-1 and TRBJ2-3, is KAGVTQTPRYLIKTRGQQVTLSCSPISGHRSVSWYQQTPGQGLQFLFEYFSETQRNKGNFPGRFSGRQFSNSRSEMNVSTLELGDSALYLCASSLPSGLAGTDTQYFGPGTRLTVL.